Described below is a single T cell receptor beta chain sequence and its context. As yet, its antigen is unknown. This entry belongs to a study of T-cell memory formation after mild COVID-19. Study-wide results and limits: Clones that contracted from day 15 to 85 had balanced CD4/CD8; later expanders were CD4+ biased.

The CDR3 loop spans 15 amino acids. The V and J ends lost 6 bases and 2 bases respectively, with 15 bases between them. CDR1 and CDR2 from the germline V gene are SEHNR and FQNEAQ (reference sequence). TCRdb processed the 5' RACE reads anew with MiXCR; each CDR3 protein has one entry. The table includes about 88,000 distinct CDR3 sequences, 20% to 25% detected once. The chain recombines TRBV7-9 with TRBJ2-3; the D is unclear. This sequence originates from a man aged 18 to 29 who had mild COVID-19 (a few samples of this study predate the infection). Cell type and time point are not known. The sequenced sample consisted of PBMCs or a T cell subset sorted from them (not recorded which). This chain's CDR3 is CASSVPQATTDTQYF. The CDR3 DNA is TGTGCCAGCAGTGTCCCGCAGGCTACCACAGATACGCAGTATTTT.